One and the same sample provided the 3 T cell receptor beta chains below, sequenced in a study of cytomegalovirus exposure and HLA in healthy donors. PCR amplification relied on 60 Vbeta primers (plus 13 Jbeta primers). Sequencing was performed with immunoSEQ multiplex PCR; in TCRdb, only in-frame clones are kept and a portion is missing. The repertoire includes around 100,000 clones, 80% to 90% of them detected once, and 5.6% sits in the top ten. Sequencing used PBMCs. The receptor source for this set is a woman in her late teens or twenties in good health and CMV-seropositive.

This clone was seen only once. The chain has TRBV28 and TRBJ1-1; the D gene is possibly TRBD1 (5 bases). The length of the CDR3 is 16 residues. Germline V gene lookup returns CDR1 MDHEN and CDR2 SYDVKM. V was pared by 3 bases and J by 4 bases, with 18 bases between. CDR3 region: CASSFGHTSGFTEAFF. CDR3 nucleotide sequence: TGTGCCAGCAGTTTTGGCCACACTTCAGGGTTCACTGAAGCTTTCTTT.

DNA of the CDR3: TGTGCCAGCAGTTTATGGCAGGACAATCCCTACGAGCAGTACTTC. Its translation is CASSLWQDNPYEQYF. The rearrangement joins TRBV28 to TRBJ2-7; D is perhaps TRBD1 (5 bases). CDR3 length: 15 residues. Trimming pared 0 bases from V and 2 bases from J, leaving 11 bases between. CDR1 and CDR2 (germline): MDHEN, SYDVKM.

The chain is built from TRBV7-2 and TRBJ2-3; a weak D match, TRBD2 (5 bases). V lost 7 bases and J 4 bases, leaving 18 bases between the germline ends. Germline V lookup: CDR1 SGHTA, CDR2 FQGNSA. This CDR3 has 15 amino acids. The DNA of the CDR3 is TGTGCCAGCACCGTAACCGGGATAGGTGCAGATACGCAGTATTTT. Encoded protein: CASTVTGIGADTQYF.